The entry below describes one T cell receptor (beta chain). In TCRdb, the 5' RACE reads were re-called with MiXCR into one record per CDR3 protein. This table holds 250,000 to 350,000 distinct CDR3 sequences, around 19% found once. This record comes from a study of CD8 T cells in ankylosing spondylitis. The CDR3 has 13 residues. Trimming stripped 3 bases from V and 5 bases from J, with 14 bases between. Germline lookup yields CDR1 DFQATT and CDR2 SNEGSKA (reference sequence). The clonotype was recovered from a male donor with ankylosing spondylitis or in good health (not recorded which). The chain combines TRBV20-1 with TRBJ2-7; D is unclear. The sample taken for sequencing was blood, either unsorted or a sorted T cell fraction (not recorded which). The CDR3 nucleotides read TGCAGTGCTAGTCCCGGGCCAACCCACGAGCAGTACGTC. This codes for CSASPGPTHEQYV.